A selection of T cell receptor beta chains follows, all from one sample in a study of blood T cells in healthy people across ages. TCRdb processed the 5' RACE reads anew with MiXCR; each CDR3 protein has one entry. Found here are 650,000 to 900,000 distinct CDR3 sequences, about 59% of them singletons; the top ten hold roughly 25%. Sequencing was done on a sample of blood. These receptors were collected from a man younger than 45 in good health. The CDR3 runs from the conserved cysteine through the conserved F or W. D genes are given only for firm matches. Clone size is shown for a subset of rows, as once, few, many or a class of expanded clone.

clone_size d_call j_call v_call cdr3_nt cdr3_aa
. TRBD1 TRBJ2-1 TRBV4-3 TGCGCCAGCAGCCAGGGACAGGGGATCTACAATGAGCAGTTCTTC CASSQGQGIYNEQFF
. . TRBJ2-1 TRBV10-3 TGTGCCATCAGCCGGACGGATGAGCAGTTCTTC CAISRTDEQFF
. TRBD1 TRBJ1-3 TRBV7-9 TGTGCCAGCAGGGGACAGGGCAACACCATATATTTT CASRGQGNTIYF
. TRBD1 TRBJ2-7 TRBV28 TGTGCCAGCAGTTTATGGGACAGGGGCCAATCTAACTACGAGCAGTACTTC CASSLWDRGQSNYEQYF
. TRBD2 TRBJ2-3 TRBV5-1 TGCGCCAGCATGGACGGGGGGAATGCGAGGGCGCAGTATTTT CASMDGGNARAQYF
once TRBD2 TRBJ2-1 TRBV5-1 TGCGCCAGCAGCTCCGGACTAGCGGGGGGGCGGACGTCCTACAATGAGCAGTTCTTC CASSSGLAGGRTSYNEQFF
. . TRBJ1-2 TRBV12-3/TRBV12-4 TGTGCCAGCAGCCCGTCGGGCGGGGGTCATAATATTAACTATGGCTACACCTTC CASSPSGGGHNINYGYTF
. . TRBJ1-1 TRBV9 TGTGCCAGCAGACCAGGCACACAGGAGGGTTGGGCTTTCTTT CASRPGTQEGWAFF
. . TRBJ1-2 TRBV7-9 TGTGCCAGCAGCGCCGGGGACTATGGCTACACCTTC CASSAGDYGYTF
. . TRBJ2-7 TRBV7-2 TGTGCCAGCAGCTTGGGGGCCTCCAGCTCCTACGAGCAGTACTTC CASSLGASSSYEQYF
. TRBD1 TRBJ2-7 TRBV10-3 TGTGCCATCAATTCGGACAGGGACGGCAACGAGCAGTACTTC CAINSDRDGNEQYF
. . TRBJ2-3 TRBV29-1 TGCAGCGTCGGGCCTAGGCTGATGGAATCGGGTGATACGCAGTATTTT CSVGPRLMESGDTQYF
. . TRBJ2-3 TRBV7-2 TGTGCCAGCAGCTTAGTGTCGGGCCTCCTAGCAGATACGCAGTATTTT CASSLVSGLLADTQYF
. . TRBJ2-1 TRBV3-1 TGTGCCAGCAGCCTCACGGGGGGACACAGTAATGAGCAGTTCTTC CASSLTGGHSNEQFF
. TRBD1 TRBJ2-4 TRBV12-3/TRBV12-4 TGTGCCTGCACCCCGGGACAGGGGGAAGTCAAAAACATTCAGTACTTC CACTPGQGEVKNIQYF
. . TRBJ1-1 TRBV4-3 TGCGCCAGCAGCCAAGAACCGGGGGCGAACACTGAAGCTTTCTTT CASSQEPGANTEAFF
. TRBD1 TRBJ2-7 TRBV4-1 TGCGCCAGCAGCCAAGATAAGAAAACAGGGGCGGTCTACGAGCAGTACTTC CASSQDKKTGAVYEQYF